This TCR beta chain was sequenced in a study of OX40 agonist ivuxolimab in advanced cancers. Study at large: The patients got ivuxolimab, which is an agonistic anti-OX40 (CD134) antibody. Three dose-escalation patients had partial responses: one with hepatocellular carcinoma and two with cutaneous melanoma.

Study findings and constraints: Among the lowest peripheral clonal expansion occurred in 0.1-3.0 mg/kg partial responders. Among T cells, CD8+ cells averaged more expanded clones than CD4+ cells.

This CDR3 region has 14 residues. Trimming shortened V by 4 bases and J by 3 bases, and 10 bases separated the two germline ends. Germline V gene lookup returns CDR1 KGHSH and CDR2 LQKENI. Using immunoSEQ multiplex PCR, the repertoire was profiled, and TCRdb retains in-frame clones only, with some absent. The data contain more than 50,000 clones, around 83% of them seen just once; the ten biggest clones take up around 26%. About this clone: Its antigen is still unknown.

Material: CD4+ or CD8+ T cells sorted from blood, obtained in a trial of the OX40 agonist ivuxolimab. The V call is TRBV18, the J call TRBJ1-5; perhaps TRBD1 as D (6 bases). The TCR was taken from an adult with an advanced solid tumor such as melanoma, head and neck, liver or kidney cancer. The CDR3 bases are TGTGCCAGCTCACATAACAGGGACAATCAGCCCCAGCATTTT. This translates into CASSHNRDNQPQHF.